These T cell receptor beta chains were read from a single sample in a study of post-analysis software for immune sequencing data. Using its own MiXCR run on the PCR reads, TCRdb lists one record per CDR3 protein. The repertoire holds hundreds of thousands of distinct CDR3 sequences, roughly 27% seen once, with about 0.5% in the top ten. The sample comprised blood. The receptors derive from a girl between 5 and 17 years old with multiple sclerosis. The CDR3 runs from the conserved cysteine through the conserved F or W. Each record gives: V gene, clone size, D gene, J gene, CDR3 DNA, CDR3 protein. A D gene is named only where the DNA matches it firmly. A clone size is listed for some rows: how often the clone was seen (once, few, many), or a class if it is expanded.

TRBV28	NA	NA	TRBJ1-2	TGTGCCAGCAGTTTGAACAGTTTCGTCTATGGCTACACCTTC	CASSLNSFVYGYTF
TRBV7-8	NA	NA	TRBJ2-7	TGTGCCAGCATCACGAGAGACACAGGGCCGAAGTACTTC	CASITRDTGPKYF
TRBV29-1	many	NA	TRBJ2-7	TGCAGCGTTGGGAGCCGGGCCGTCCCAAACTACGAGCAGTACTTC	CSVGSRAVPNYEQYF
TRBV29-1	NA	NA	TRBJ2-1	TGCAGCCCCCCGATGGGGGGCTGGCAGTTCTTC	CSPPMGGWQFF
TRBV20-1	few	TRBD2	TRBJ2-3	TGCAGTGCTGGTGCGGGACTAGCAGCAGATACGCAGTATTTT	CSAGAGLAADTQYF
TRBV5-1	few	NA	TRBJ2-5	TGCGCCAGCAGCACTCAATGGGGACAAGAGACCCAGTACTTC	CASSTQWGQETQYF
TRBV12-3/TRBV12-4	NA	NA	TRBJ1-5	TGTGCCAGCACCCTTTGGGGGGGAGGGCAGCCCCAGCATTTT	CASTLWGGGQPQHF
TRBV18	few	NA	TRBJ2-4	TGTGCCAGCTCCCCTCTGGGGTCGAGGGAGCAGTACTTC	CASSPLGSREQYF
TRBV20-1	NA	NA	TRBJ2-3	TGCAGTGCTGCTGAGCACCGGGGGACGAGCACAGATACGCAGTATTTT	CSAAEHRGTSTDTQYF
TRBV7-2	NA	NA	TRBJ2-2	TGTGCCAGCAGCTTAGCCCCGCCGGGTGCCCTGGTCACCGGGGAGCTGTTTTTT	CASSLAPPGALVTGELFF
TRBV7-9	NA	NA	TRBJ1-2	TGTGCCAGCAGCTTACGGCCGGATGGCTACACCTTC	CASSLRPDGYTF
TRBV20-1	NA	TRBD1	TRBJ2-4	TGCAGTGCTAGACCTCCCGGGACAGGGTTAGCCAAAAACATTCAGTACTTC	CSARPPGTGLAKNIQYF
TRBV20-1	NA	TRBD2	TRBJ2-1	TGCAATGCTAGAGTTCGCCTGGGACTAGCTCGCTACAATGAGCAGTTCTTC	CNARVRLGLARYNEQFF
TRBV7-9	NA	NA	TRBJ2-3	TGTGCCAGCAGCAGAAGGAGGGCCACAAACGCAGATACGCAGTATTTT	CASSRRRATNADTQYF
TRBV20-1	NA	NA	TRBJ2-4	TGCAGTGCTAGAGTCAGGGGCCAAGAGGCCCAGTACTTC	CSARVRGQEAQYF
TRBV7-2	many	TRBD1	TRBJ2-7	TGTGCCAGCAGCCCCTGGACAGGGCCCCCCTACGAGCAGTACTTC	CASSPWTGPPYEQYF